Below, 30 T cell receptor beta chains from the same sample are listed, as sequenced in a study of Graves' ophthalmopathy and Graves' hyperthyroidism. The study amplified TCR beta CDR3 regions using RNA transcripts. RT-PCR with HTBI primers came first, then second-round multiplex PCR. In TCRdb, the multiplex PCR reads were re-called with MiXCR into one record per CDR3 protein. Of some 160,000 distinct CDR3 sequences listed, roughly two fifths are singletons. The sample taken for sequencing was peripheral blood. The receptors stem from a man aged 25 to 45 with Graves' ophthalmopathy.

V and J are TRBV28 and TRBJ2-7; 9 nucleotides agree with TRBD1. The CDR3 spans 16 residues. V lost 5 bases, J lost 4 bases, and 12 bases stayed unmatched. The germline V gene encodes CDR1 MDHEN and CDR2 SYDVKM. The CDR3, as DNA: TGTGCCAGCAGTCCCCTGGGGACAGGGAATTGGTACGAGCAGTACTTC. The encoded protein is CASSPLGTGNWYEQYF.

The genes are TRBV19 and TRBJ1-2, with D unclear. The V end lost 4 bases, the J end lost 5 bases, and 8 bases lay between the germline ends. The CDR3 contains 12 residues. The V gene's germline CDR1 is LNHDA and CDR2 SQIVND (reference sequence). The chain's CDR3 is CASSTKMYGYTF. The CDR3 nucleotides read TGTGCCAGTAGTACCAAGATGTATGGCTACACCTTC.

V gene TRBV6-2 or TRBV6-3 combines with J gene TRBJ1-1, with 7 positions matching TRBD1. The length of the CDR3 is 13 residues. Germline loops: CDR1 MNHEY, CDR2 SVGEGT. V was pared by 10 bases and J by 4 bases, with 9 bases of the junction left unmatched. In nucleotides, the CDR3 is TGTGCCATCAGCCCACAGGGGCCCACTGAAGCTTTCTTT. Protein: CAISPQGPTEAFF.

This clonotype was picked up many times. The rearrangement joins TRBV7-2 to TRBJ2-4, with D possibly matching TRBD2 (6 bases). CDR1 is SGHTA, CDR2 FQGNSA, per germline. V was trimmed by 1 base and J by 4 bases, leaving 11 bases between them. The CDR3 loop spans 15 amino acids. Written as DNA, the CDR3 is TGTGCCAGCAGCTTAGTGGCGGGGACGAAAAACATTCAGTACTTC. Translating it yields CASSLVAGTKNIQYF.

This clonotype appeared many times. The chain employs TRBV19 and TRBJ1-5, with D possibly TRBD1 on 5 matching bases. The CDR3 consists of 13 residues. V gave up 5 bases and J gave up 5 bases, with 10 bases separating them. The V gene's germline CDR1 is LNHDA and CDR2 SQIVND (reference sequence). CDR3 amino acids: CASSSWDDQPQHF. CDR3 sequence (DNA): TGTGCCAGTAGTTCCTGGGACGATCAGCCCCAGCATTTT.

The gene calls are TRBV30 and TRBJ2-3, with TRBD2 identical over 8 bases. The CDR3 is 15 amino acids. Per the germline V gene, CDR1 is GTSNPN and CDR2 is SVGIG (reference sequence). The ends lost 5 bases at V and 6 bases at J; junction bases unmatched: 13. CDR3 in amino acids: CAWGPTGTSSDTQYF. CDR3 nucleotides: TGTGCCTGGGGGCCCACCGGGACTAGTTCGGATACGCAGTATTTT.

In DNA, the CDR3 is TGTGCCAGCAGTGGCGGAACAGGAGATAATTCACCCCTCCACTTT. Translation: CASSGGTGDNSPLHF. V gene TRBV6-1 combines with J gene TRBJ1-6; possibly TRBD1 for D (5 bases). The germline V and J ends were trimmed by 4 bases and 5 bases, with 12 bases remaining between them. Germline CDR1 and CDR2: MNHNS and SASEGT. The CDR3 sequence is 15 residues long.

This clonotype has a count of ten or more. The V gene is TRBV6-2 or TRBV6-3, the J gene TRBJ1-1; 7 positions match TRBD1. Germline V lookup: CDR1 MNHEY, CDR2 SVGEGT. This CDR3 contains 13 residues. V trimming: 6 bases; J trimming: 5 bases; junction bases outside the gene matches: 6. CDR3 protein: CASRYYRGTEAFF. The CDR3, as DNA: TGTGCCAGCAGATATTACAGGGGTACTGAAGCTTTCTTT.

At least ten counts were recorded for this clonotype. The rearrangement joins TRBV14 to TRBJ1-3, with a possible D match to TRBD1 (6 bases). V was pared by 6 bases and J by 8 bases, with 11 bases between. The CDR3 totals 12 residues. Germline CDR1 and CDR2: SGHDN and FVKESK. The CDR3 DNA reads TGTGCCAGCAGTCTACAGGGAGACACCATATATTTT. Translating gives CASSLQGDTIYF.

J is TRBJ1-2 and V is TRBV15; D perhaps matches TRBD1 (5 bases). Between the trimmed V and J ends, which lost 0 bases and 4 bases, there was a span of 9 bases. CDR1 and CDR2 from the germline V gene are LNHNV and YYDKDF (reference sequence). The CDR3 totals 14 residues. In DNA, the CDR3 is TGTGCCACCAGCAGAGATTTGGGGGGCTATGGCTACACCTTC. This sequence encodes CATSRDLGGYGYTF.

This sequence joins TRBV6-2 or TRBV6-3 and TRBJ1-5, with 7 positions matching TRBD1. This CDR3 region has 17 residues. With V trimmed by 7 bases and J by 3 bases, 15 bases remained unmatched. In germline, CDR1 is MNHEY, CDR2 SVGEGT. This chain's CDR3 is CASTKVEGALANQPQHF. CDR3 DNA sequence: TGTGCCAGCACCAAGGTCGAGGGGGCTCTCGCCAATCAGCCCCAGCATTTT.

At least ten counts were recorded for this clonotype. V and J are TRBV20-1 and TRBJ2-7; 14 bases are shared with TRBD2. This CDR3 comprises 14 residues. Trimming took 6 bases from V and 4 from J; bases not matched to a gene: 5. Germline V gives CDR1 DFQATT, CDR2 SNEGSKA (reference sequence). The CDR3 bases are TGCAGTGCCGCGACTAGCGGGAGGGGTTACGAGCAGTACTTC. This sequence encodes CSAATSGRGYEQYF.

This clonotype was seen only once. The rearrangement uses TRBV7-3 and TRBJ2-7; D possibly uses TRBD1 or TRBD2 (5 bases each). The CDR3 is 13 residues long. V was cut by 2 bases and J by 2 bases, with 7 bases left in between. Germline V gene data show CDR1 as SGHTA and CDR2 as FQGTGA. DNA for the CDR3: TGTGCCAGCAGCTTAGGGGACGCCTACGAGCAGTACTTC. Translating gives CASSLGDAYEQYF.

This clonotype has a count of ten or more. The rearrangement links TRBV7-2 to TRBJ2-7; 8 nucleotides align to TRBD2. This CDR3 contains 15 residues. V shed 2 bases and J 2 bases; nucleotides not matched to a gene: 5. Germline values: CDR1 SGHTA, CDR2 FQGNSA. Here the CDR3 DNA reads TGTGCCAGCAGCTTATCCAGCGGGAGTCCCTACGAGCAGTACTTC. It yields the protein CASSLSSGSPYEQYF.

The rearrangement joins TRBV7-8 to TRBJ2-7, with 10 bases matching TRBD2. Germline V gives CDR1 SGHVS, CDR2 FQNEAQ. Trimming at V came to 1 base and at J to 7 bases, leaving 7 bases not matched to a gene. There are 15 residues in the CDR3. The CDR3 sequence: CASSLVLAGGGEQYF. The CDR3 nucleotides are TGTGCCAGCAGCTTAGTGTTAGCGGGAGGAGGTGAGCAGTACTTC.

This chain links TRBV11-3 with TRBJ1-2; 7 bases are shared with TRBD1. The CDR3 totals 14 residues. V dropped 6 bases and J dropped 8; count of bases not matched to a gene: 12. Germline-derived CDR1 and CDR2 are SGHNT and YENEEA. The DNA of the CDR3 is TGTGCCAGCAGAGCGACAGGGACCCACTCCGGCTACACCTTC. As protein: CASRATGTHSGYTF.

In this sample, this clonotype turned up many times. CDR3 DNA sequence: TGCGCCAGCAGCCAAGAGGGAGGACAGTTAAATTCACCCCTCCACTTT. This sequence encodes CASSQEGGQLNSPLHF. The chain combines TRBV4-1 with TRBJ1-6, with TRBD1 as a possible D gene (6 bases). V lost 0 bases and J lost 7, with 13 bases in between. Germline values: CDR1 MGHRA, CDR2 YSYEKL. The CDR3 extends over 16 amino acids.

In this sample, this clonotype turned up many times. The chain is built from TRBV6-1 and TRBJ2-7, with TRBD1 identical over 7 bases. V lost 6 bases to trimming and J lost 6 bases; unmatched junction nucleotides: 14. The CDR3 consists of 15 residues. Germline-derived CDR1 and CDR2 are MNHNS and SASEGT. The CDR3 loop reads CASRATGFEILEQYF. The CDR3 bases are TGTGCCAGCAGGGCGACAGGGTTTGAAATCCTCGAGCAGTACTTC.

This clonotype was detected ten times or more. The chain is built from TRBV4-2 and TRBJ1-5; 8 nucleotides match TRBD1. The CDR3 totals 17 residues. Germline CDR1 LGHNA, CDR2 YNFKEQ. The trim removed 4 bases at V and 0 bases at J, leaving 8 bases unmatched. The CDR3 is CASSPGQGQDSNQPQHF. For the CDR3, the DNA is TGTGCCAGCAGCCCAGGACAGGGTCAGGATAGCAATCAGCCCCAGCATTTT.

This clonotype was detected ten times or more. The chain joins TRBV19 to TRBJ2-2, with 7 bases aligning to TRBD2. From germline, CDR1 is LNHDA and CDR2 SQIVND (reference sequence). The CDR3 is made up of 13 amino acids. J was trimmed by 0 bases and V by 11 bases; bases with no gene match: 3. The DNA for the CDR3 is TGTGCCGGGAGGGATACGAACACCGGGGAGCTGTTTTTT. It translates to CAGRDTNTGELFF.

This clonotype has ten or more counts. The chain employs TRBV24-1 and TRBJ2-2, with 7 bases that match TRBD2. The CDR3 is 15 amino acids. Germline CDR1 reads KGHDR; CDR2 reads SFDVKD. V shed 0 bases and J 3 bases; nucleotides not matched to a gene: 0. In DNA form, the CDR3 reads TGTGCCACCAGTGATTTGCTAGCGGACACCGGGGAGCTGTTTTTT. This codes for CATSDLLADTGELFF.

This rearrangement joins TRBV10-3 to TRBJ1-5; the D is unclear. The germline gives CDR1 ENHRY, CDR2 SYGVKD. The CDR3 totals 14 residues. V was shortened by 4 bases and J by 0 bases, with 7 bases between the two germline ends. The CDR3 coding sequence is TGTGCCATCAGTGTAGCAGGTAGCAATCAGCCCCAGCATTTT. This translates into CAISVAGSNQPQHF.

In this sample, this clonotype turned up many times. The CDR3: CASKAGVGINQPQHF. The CDR3 DNA is TGTGCCAGCAAGGCGGGGGTGGGCATCAATCAGCCCCAGCATTTT. The chain recombines TRBV2 with TRBJ1-5; tentative D call: TRBD1 (5 bases). Germline V gives CDR1 SNHLY, CDR2 FYNNEI. The V gene lost 7 bases and the J gene lost 3 bases, with 16 bases spanning the gap. CDR3 length: 15 residues.

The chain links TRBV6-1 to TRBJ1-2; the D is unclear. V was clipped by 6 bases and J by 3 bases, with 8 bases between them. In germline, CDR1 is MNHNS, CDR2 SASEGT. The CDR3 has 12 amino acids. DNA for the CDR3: TGTGCCAGCAGCAAGACGGACTATGGCTACACCTTC. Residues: CASSKTDYGYTF.

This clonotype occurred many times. The CDR3 region has the DNA TGTGCCACCAGTGTGGGGAGGACAGCGAGGGAGCCCCAGCATTTT. It translates to CATSVGRTAREPQHF. J is TRBJ1-5 and V is TRBV24-1, with a tentative D call TRBD1 (6 bases). There are 15 residues in the CDR3. V gave up 5 bases and J gave up 8 bases, with 18 bases separating them. From germline, CDR1 is KGHDR and CDR2 SFDVKD.

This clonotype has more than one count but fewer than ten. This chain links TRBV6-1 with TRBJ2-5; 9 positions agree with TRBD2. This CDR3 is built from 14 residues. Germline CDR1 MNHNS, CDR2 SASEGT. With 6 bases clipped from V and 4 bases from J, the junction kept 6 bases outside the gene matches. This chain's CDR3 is CASRRTSVRETQYF. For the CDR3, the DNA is TGTGCCAGCAGGAGGACTAGCGTTAGAGAGACCCAGTACTTC.

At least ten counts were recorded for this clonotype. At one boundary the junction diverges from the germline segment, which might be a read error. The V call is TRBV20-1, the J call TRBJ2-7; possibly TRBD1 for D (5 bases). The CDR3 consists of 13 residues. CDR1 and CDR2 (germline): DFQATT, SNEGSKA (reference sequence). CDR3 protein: CSARGPRDYEQYF. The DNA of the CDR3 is TGCAGTGCCAGAGGCCCCAGGGACTACGAGCAGTACTTC.

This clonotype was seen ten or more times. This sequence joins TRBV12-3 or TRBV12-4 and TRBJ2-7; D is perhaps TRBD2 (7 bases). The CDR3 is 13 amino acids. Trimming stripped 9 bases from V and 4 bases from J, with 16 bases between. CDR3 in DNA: TGTGCCAGTGGAGTAGGGGGGGTTTACGAGCAGTACTTC. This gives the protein CASGVGGVYEQYF.

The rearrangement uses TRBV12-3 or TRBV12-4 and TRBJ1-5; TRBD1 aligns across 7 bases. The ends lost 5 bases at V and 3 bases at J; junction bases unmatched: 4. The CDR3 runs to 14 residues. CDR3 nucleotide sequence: TGTGCCAGCAGTAAGACAGGGCACAATCAGCCCCAGCATTTT. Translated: CASSKTGHNQPQHF.

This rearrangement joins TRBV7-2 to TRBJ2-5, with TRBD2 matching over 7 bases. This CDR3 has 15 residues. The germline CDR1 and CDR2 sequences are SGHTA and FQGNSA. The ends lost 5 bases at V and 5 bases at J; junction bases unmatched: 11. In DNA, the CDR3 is TGTGCCAGCAGCACGGGGGAGGGAGAAAGGGAGACCCAGTACTTC. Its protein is CASSTGEGERETQYF.